This T cell receptor beta chain was sequenced during a study of beta chain features in type 1 diabetes. Study-wide points: For Type 1 diabetes patients, all four CD4+ subsets carried TCRB CDR3s that were moderately but significantly shorter. VDJ junctions sequenced from type 1 diabetes patients showed fewer insertions and more deletions.

This clone came up a few times. The antigen remains undetermined. V lost 4 bases and J lost 8, with 21 bases in between. The CDR3 is 16 amino acids. Germline V CDR1 and CDR2: MGHRA, YSYEKL. As every portion of the isolated RNA was reverse transcribed, the sequencing read expressed TCRB transcripts. Generated by immunoSEQ multiplex PCR, the TCRdb table keeps only in-frame clones and is missing some. The sample includes almost 350,000 clones, 15% to 20% of them seen just once. The sample comprised naive CD4+ T cells from blood. This sequence originates from a woman aged 18 to 35 in good health. The chain employs TRBV4-1 and TRBJ2-1, with D maybe TRBD2 (6 bases). The CDR3 nucleotides read TGCGCCAGCAGCCTGGAGGGACTGGGGTCATGGGATGAGCAGTTCTTC. This translates into CASSLEGLGSWDEQFF.